This T cell receptor beta chain was obtained from a study of T cell responses to AZD1222 COVID-19 vaccine. This clone was observed once. This CDR3 is built from 13 residues. Germline assignment: CDR1 SGHKS and CDR2 YYEKEE (reference sequence). V was pared by 1 base and J by 5 bases, with 9 bases between. Here immunoSEQ multiplex PCR was the method, and the copy in TCRdb shows in-frame clones only, minus some. The sample has roughly 100,000 clones; about 86% are singletons. This clonotype was sampled from an adult in good health. The chain is built from TRBV5-5 and TRBJ2-5; D unresolved. The sample was peripheral blood, taken on day 0 of AZD1222 vaccination. The chain's CDR3 is CASSLSRMETQYF. DNA for the CDR3: TGTGCCAGCAGCTTGTCCAGGATGGAGACCCAGTACTTC.